A selection of T cell receptor beta chains follows, all from one sample in a study of blood T cell repertoires in COVID-19. TCRdb's copy holds only in-frame clones and misses some; the assay was immunoSEQ multiplex PCR. Among fewer than 450,000 clones listed, about 92% were seen once. Sequenced material: PBMCs or T cells enriched from blood (not recorded which). Receptors were obtained from a man aged 18 to 35 who had recovered from COVID-19. The conserved cysteine and the conserved F or W are not part of the CDR3 here. The order of the fields is V gene, D gene, CDR3 protein. The D gene is left open where the match is weak.

TRBV7-2 - ASRKSGPSYNEQF
TRBV9 - ASSVGVLETQY
TRBV15 TRBD2 ATSRDGTSGSYNEQF
TRBV7-9 - ASSLYPSGRNTEAF
TRBV6-1 - ASSEWGGYSNQPQH
TRBV10-3 TRBD1 AIRDRGETSGANVLT
TRBV6-6 - ASSDLAKDIQY
TRBV4-1 - ASSPGTNQPQH
TRBV3-1/TRBV3-2 - ASSLTGSGNSPLH
TRBV12-3/TRBV12-4 - ASRFGQSSEAF
TRBV19 TRBD1 ASGRQGDYGYT
TRBV24-1 - ATTLVPGYSGNTIY
TRBV28 TRBD1 ASSYPDREGYGYT
TRBV24-1 TRBD1 ATSDPWTGDTGELF
TRBV5-1 - ASSSRQGGYGYT
TRBV20-1 - SASFRADEKLF
TRBV9 - ASSVGGANTGELF
TRBV3-1/TRBV3-2 TRBD2 ASSQGSGGAGTQY
TRBV15 - ATSPRTGNQPQH
TRBV4-1 - ASSQGAGMGYYGYT
TRBV18 - ASSLIGEPVYEQY
TRBV18 - ASSPGASYNEQF
TRBV3-1/TRBV3-2 TRBD2 ASSPGLAGAQETQY
TRBV10-2 TRBD1 ASSENRGVNYGYT
TRBV9 - ASSVDAGVANSPLH
TRBV19 TRBD1 ASKDRGPTNEKLF
TRBV12-3/TRBV12-4 - ASSLGSRTEQF
TRBV9 TRBD1 ASSVGQGRGGYT
TRBV2 TRBD2 ASSGTSGYTDTQY
TRBV27 - ASRPGGNQPQH
TRBV6-5 TRBD2 ASSYAAGGVRNEQF
TRBV14 TRBD1 ASSQDRGIGYT
TRBV15 TRBD1 ATSRGGQGMNTEAF
TRBV7-9 - ASSPTSGKTEAF
TRBV7-3 TRBD2 ASSIDSGNEQY
TRBV4-2 - ASSLSATNEKLF
TRBV27 - ASSLSRPGQAYGYT
TRBV3-1/TRBV3-2 - ASSQDQGSSGNTIY
TRBV9 TRBD1 ASSAGQGSNQPQH
TRBV2 - ASSEGGLSYNEQF
TRBV18 - ASSRTSQRYEQY
TRBV5-1 - ASSWGGGADTQY
TRBV30 TRBD2 AWSVIAGGDTQY
TRBV11-2 TRBD1 ASSSFPGQGAYEQY
TRBV28 TRBD2 ASRTSGSIYEQY
TRBV4-1 TRBD2 ASSRTSGYSYEQY
TRBV6-1 TRBD1 ASSEGGPTGQGAPGYT
TRBV10-3 TRBD1 AISRGPTGGATEAF
TRBV11-3 TRBD1 ASSGGTVYGYT
TRBV29-1 - SVGETGYEQY
TRBV6-5 TRBD2 ASRRLAGATGELF
TRBV5-8 - ASSLDRDRSAGQPQH